Presented here are 11 T cell receptor beta chains from one specimen sequenced in a study of blood T cell repertoires in COVID-19. Data came from immunoSEQ multiplex PCR; TCRdb stores just in-frame clones and leaves some out. This table holds almost 300,000 clones, roughly nine tenths found once. Sample: peripheral blood. Every receptor here comes from a woman in her twenties or thirties with COVID-19, enrolled during active disease.

The CDR3 coding sequence is TGTGCCAGCAGGGACAGCTCTGTTAGGGGCTATGGCTACACCTTC. It codes for CASRDSSVRGYGYTF. The rearrangement uses TRBV27 and TRBJ1-2, with a possible D match to TRBD1 (6 bases). Trimming left V 6 bases short and J 4 bases short, with 18 bases between. Germline CDR1 reads MNHEY; CDR2 reads SMNVEV (reference sequence). The CDR3 runs to 15 residues.

This clone occurred once. V and J are TRBV5-1 and TRBJ2-3; 11 bases map to TRBD2. Losses at the gene ends were 0 bases for V and 4 bases for J; bases not matched to a gene: 4. CDR1 and CDR2 from the germline V gene are SGHRS and YFSETQ. This CDR3 region has 16 residues. CDR3 residues: CASSLAASGGPDTQYF. CDR3 nucleotides: TGCGCCAGCAGCTTGGCCGCTAGCGGGGGGCCAGATACGCAGTATTTT.

V is TRBV29-1 and J is TRBJ1-3; D is unclear. V was cut by 1 base and J by 0 bases, with 10 bases left in between. Per the germline V gene, CDR1 is SQVTM and CDR2 is ANQGSEA. The CDR3 contains 15 residues. Here the CDR3 reads CSVEGSGFSGNTIYF. Here the CDR3 DNA reads TGCAGCGTTGAAGGGTCGGGGTTCTCTGGAAACACCATATATTTT.

The chain couples TRBV7-9 to TRBJ1-1; 10 nucleotides match TRBD1. The CDR3 extends over 16 amino acids. V dropped 5 bases and J dropped 6; count of bases not matched to a gene: 12. The germline V gene has CDR1 SEHNR and CDR2 FQNEAQ (reference sequence). The CDR3 loop reads CASSVSGTGVEAEAFF. DNA of the CDR3: TGTGCCAGCAGCGTCTCCGGGACAGGGGTTGAGGCTGAAGCTTTCTTT.

The genes are TRBV12-3 or TRBV12-4 and TRBJ2-7; 7 positions match TRBD1. This CDR3 has 13 amino acids. With V trimmed by 6 bases and J by 6 bases, 8 bases remained unmatched. The CDR3 nucleotides read TGTGCCAGCAGCCTGACAGGGTTAGGCGAGCAGTACTTC. Its protein is CASSLTGLGEQYF.

The chain combines TRBV9 with TRBJ2-3; D might be TRBD1 (6 bases). This CDR3 is built from 16 residues. The V gene lost 1 base and the J gene lost 4 bases, with 16 bases spanning the gap. CDR1 and CDR2 from the germline V gene are SGDLS and YYNGEE. The CDR3 sequence: CASSVSRGKFPDTQYF. The CDR3 bases are TGTGCCAGCAGCGTATCTAGGGGGAAATTCCCAGATACGCAGTATTTT.

This sequence joins TRBV12-5 and TRBJ2-7; D gene unclear. CDR1 and CDR2 from the germline V gene are LGHNT and FRNRAP. The CDR3 spans 13 residues. The V gene lost 2 bases and the J gene lost 4 bases, with 9 bases spanning the gap. This CDR3 reads CASGLTAAYEQYF. CDR3 DNA: TGTGCTAGTGGTTTGACGGCAGCGTACGAGCAGTACTTC. The whole variable domain, remainder taken from reference TRBV12-5 and TRBJ2-7, is DARVTQTPRHKVTEMGQEVTMRCQPILGHNTVFWYRQTMMQGLELLAYFRNRAPLDDSGMPKDRFSAEMPDATLATLKIQPSEPRDSAVYFCASGLTAAYEQYFGPGTRLTVT.

V and J are TRBV28 and TRBJ2-7, with 8 bases matching TRBD1. Germline V gene lookup returns CDR1 MDHEN and CDR2 SYDVKM. The CDR3 sequence is 15 residues long. With V trimmed by 6 bases and J by 3 bases, 10 bases remained unmatched. CDR3 loop: CASSSQGQDFYEQYF. CDR3 DNA sequence: TGTGCCAGCAGCTCCCAGGGACAGGATTTCTACGAGCAGTACTTC.

The CDR3 DNA reads TGTGCCAGCAGCCCCCAGGGTGGTTGGGGCTACACCTTC. Its translation is CASSPQGGWGYTF. The J gene is TRBJ1-2, the V gene TRBV27; a possible D gene is TRBD1 (5 bases). This CDR3 has 13 residues. The V end lost 6 bases, the J end lost 8 bases, and 16 bases lay between the germline ends. Germline lookup yields CDR1 MNHEY and CDR2 SMNVEV (reference sequence).

The count of this clone is one. The chain has TRBV19 and TRBJ2-2; maybe TRBD1 (5 bases). Per germline, CDR1 LNHDA and CDR2 SQIVND (reference sequence). The CDR3 runs to 13 residues. Trimming pared 2 bases from V and 7 bases from J, leaving 8 bases between. CDR3 bases: TGTGCCAGTAGTATACAGGGTTTCGGGGAGCTGTTTTTT. Its protein is CASSIQGFGELFF.

The J gene is TRBJ1-2, the V gene TRBV19; D not resolved. This CDR3 is 11 amino acids long. Deletions cut 2 bases from V and 6 bases from J, with 4 bases between. The germline V gene encodes CDR1 LNHDA and CDR2 SQIVND (reference sequence). The CDR3 DNA reads as TGTGCCAGTAGTATACACAATGGCTACACCTTC. This gives the protein CASSIHNGYTF.